The next 13 T cell receptor beta chains were all read from a single sample in a study of memory CD4+ T cells and cytomegalovirus serostatus. The sort gate was single viable CD3+CD4+CD8-CD45RO+ cells for memory CD4+ T cells. Measured with immunoSEQ multiplex PCR; TCRdb has only the in-frame clones, and not every one. The sample holds 50,000 or so clones, roughly 72% seen once. The sample consisted of memory CD4+ T cells from blood. Receptor source: an adult in good health and CMV-seropositive.

J is TRBJ1-1 and V is TRBV6-4; no definite D call. This CDR3 has 12 amino acids. With 2 bases removed from V and 10 bases from J, the gap between germline ends came to 11 bases. Germline values: CDR1 MRHNA, CDR2 SNTAGT. CDR3 sequence: CASSDRTSRAFF. In nucleotides, the CDR3 is TGTGCCAGCAGTGACCGGACTTCAAGAGCTTTCTTT.

The chain joins TRBV6-1 to TRBJ2-2; 9 positions agree with TRBD1. Germline V lookup: CDR1 MNHNS, CDR2 SASEGT. With 3 bases clipped from V and 2 bases from J, the junction kept 4 bases outside the gene matches. The CDR3 consists of 16 residues. The CDR3 region has the DNA TGTGCCAGCAGTGACCGGGACAGGGAAAACACCGGGGAGCTGTTTTTT. Residues: CASSDRDRENTGELFF.

The V and J genes are TRBV5-1 and TRBJ2-7; D is perhaps TRBD1 or TRBD2 (5 bases each). Trimming stripped 0 bases from V and 0 bases from J, with 10 bases between. The CDR3 sequence is 15 residues long. Germline CDR1 is SGHRS and CDR2 is YFSETQ. The CDR3 protein is CASSLDPGSSYEQYF. DNA of the CDR3: TGCGCCAGCAGCTTGGATCCAGGGAGCTCCTACGAGCAGTACTTC.

J is TRBJ1-2 and V is TRBV2, with 7 bases aligning to TRBD1. With V trimmed by 6 bases and J by 3 bases, 7 bases remained unmatched. Germline V gene data show CDR1 as SNHLY and CDR2 as FYNNEI. This CDR3 region has 14 residues. The CDR3 DNA follows: TGTGCCAGCAGGAAGGGACAGTTGGACTATGGCTACACCTTC. It is translated as CASRKGQLDYGYTF.

The V and J genes are TRBV7-9 and TRBJ2-1; TRBD2 aligns across 12 bases. Trimming removed 5 bases from V and 7 bases from J; junction bases left unmatched: 9. The CDR3 consists of 16 residues. Looked up from germline, CDR1 is SEHNR and CDR2 is FQNEAQ (reference sequence). Here the CDR3 reads CASSAPLAGGLNEQFF. The CDR3 DNA sequence: TGTGCCAGCAGCGCCCCCCTAGCGGGGGGGTTAAATGAGCAGTTCTTC.

The chain couples TRBV2 to TRBJ1-6; weak D call: TRBD1 (6 bases). Germline V lookup: CDR1 SNHLY, CDR2 FYNNEI. The CDR3 contains 15 residues. V was cut by 5 bases and J by 7 bases, with 15 bases left in between. CDR3 residues: CASSRSQGPNSPLHF. The CDR3 DNA is TGTGCCAGCAGTAGGTCCCAGGGGCCCAATTCACCCCTCCACTTT.

V usage is TRBV4-2 and J usage is TRBJ1-1; possible D gene TRBD1, 5 bases. V lost 1 base, J lost 4 bases, and 10 bases lay in between. The CDR3 consists of 14 residues. Germline V gene lookup returns CDR1 LGHNA and CDR2 YNFKEQ. The CDR3 loop reads CASSQGRGGTEAFF. The CDR3 DNA is TGTGCCAGCAGCCAAGGAAGGGGTGGCACTGAAGCTTTCTTT.

V gene TRBV9 combines with J gene TRBJ1-5; D is undetermined. The germline V gene encodes CDR1 SGDLS and CDR2 YYNGEE. The CDR3 is made up of 14 amino acids. V was trimmed by 4 bases and J by 5 bases, leaving 13 bases between them. The CDR3 region is CASSHSFEHQPQHF. CDR3 bases: TGTGCCAGCAGCCATAGCTTCGAACATCAGCCCCAGCATTTT.

The chain links TRBV5-1 to TRBJ1-6; 9 positions match TRBD1. J gave up 7 bases and V 4 bases, and 9 bases lay outside the gene matches. The CDR3 has 16 residues. Germline V lookup: CDR1 SGHRS, CDR2 YFSETQ. The chain's CDR3 is CASSTTTGGENSPLHF. As DNA, the CDR3 is TGCGCCAGCAGCACCACGACAGGGGGGGAGAATTCACCCCTCCACTTT.

Concerning this clone itself: One junction end does not reproduce the germline sequence, and a read error may be involved. The chain combines TRBV15 with TRBJ2-7, with TRBD2 as a possible D gene (6 bases). This CDR3 comprises 12 residues. The germline V gene has CDR1 LNHNV and CDR2 YYDKDF (reference sequence). CDR3 DNA: TGTGCCACCAGCAGTATGGACCCTGAGGGACTCTTC. Its protein is CATSSMDPEGLF.

The rearrangement joins TRBV4-1 to TRBJ2-3, with a tentative D call TRBD1 (8 bases). The CDR3 totals 17 residues. Trimming took 4 bases from V and 5 from J, leaving 22 bases between them. In germline, CDR1 is MGHRA, CDR2 YSYEKL. The CDR3 nucleotides read TGCGCCAGCAGCCCCCGGGGGGCCCGGGGGACAGGAGATACGCAGTATTTT. It yields the protein CASSPRGARGTGDTQYF.

The chain couples TRBV7-2 to TRBJ2-7, with 15 nucleotides matching TRBD2. In germline, CDR1 is SGHTA, CDR2 FQGNSA. The CDR3 is 18 residues long. The trim removed 6 bases at V and 1 base at J, leaving 10 bases unmatched. The CDR3 sequence is CASRPQGGLAGGSYEQYF. CDR3 DNA sequence: TGTGCCAGCAGACCACAGGGAGGACTAGCGGGGGGGTCCTACGAGCAGTACTTC.

This chain connects TRBV5-4 to TRBJ2-1; D may be TRBD1 or TRBD2 (5 bases each). With 3 bases removed from V and 5 bases from J, the gap between germline ends came to 18 bases. The germline gives CDR1 SGHNT, CDR2 YYREEE (reference sequence). The CDR3 is 16 amino acids. The CDR3 bases are TGTGCCAGCAGCTCCTCCTCGGGGCCTTGGGACAATGAGCAGTTCTTC. Translated, it gives CASSSSSGPWDNEQFF.